The entry below describes one T cell receptor (beta chain). This sample is drawn from a study of shared clonotypes between healthy human individuals. Naive CD8 cells lacked CD45RO and underwent positive selection for CCR7, leaving out terminally differentiated effector memory CD45RA+ cells. Produced via immunoSEQ multiplex PCR; TCRdb's table is partial and in-frame only. Of about 2 million clones in the sample, over 85% were seen once. Sequenced: naive CD8+ T cells sorted from blood. The sequence was collected from a man aged 18 to 35 in good health.

The CDR3 region has the DNA TGCAGCGCCCGGGACATAGTGCATGAGCAGTTCTTC. This sequence encodes CSARDIVHEQFF. V and J are TRBV29-1 and TRBJ2-1; a possible D gene is TRBD1 (6 bases). This CDR3 contains 12 residues. Germline V gene data show CDR1 as SQVTM and CDR2 as ANQGSEA. V dropped 7 bases and J dropped 8 bases, with 15 bases sitting between them.